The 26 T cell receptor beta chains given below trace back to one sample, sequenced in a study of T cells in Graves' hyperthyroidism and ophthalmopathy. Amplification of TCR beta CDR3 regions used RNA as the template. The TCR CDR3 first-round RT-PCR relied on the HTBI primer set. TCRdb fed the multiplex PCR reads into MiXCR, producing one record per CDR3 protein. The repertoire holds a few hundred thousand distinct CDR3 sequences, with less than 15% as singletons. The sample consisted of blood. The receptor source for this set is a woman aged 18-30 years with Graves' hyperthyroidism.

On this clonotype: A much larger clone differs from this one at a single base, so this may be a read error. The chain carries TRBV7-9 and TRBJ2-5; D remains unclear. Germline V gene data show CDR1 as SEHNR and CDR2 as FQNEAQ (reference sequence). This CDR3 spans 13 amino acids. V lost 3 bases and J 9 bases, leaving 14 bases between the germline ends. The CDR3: CASSFSVAQSQYF. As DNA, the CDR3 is TGTGCCAGCAGCTTTTCCGTGGCACAGTCCCAGTACTTC.

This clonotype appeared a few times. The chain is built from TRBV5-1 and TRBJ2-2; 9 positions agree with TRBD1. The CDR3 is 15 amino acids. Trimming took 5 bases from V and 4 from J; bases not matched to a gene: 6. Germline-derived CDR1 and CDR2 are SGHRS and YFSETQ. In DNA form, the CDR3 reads TGCGCCAGCAGACCGGGACAGGGAGGCACCGGGGAGCTGTTTTTT. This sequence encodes CASRPGQGGTGELFF.

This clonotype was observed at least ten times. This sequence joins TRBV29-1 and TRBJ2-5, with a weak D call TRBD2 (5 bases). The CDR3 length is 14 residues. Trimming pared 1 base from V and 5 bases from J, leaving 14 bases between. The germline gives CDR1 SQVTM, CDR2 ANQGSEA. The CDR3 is CSVEGTTTGETQYF. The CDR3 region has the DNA TGCAGCGTTGAAGGGACGACAACGGGGGAGACCCAGTACTTC.

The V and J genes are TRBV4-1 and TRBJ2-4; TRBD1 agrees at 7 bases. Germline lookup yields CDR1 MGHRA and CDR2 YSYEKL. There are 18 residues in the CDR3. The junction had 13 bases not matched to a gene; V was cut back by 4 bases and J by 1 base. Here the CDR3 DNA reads TGCGCCAGCAGCCCAGGGCGACAGGGTTCCGTGGCCAAAAACATTCAGTACTTC. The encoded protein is CASSPGRQGSVAKNIQYF.

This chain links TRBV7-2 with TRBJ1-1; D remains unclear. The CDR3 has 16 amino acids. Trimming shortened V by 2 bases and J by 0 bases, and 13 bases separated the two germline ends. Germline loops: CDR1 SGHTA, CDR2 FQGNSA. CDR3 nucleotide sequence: TGTGCCAGCAGCTTATTCGCCGGGCAGTTGAACACTGAAGCTTTCTTT. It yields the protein CASSLFAGQLNTEAFF.

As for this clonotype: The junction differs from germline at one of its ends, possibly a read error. CDR3 residues: CAGSQGAGVGQPQHF. The DNA of the CDR3 is TGTGCCGGCAGCCAGGGGGCCGGGGTCGGTCAGCCCCAGCATTTT. The rearrangement uses TRBV12-3 or TRBV12-4 and TRBJ1-5, with TRBD1 matching over 8 bases. CDR3 length: 15 amino acids.

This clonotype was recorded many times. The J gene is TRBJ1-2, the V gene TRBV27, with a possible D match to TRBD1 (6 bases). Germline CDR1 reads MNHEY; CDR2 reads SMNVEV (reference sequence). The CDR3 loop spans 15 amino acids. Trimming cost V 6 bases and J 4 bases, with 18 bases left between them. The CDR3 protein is CASRPLGGSVYGYTF. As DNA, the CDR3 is TGTGCCAGCAGACCCCTCGGGGGCAGTGTCTATGGCTACACCTTC.

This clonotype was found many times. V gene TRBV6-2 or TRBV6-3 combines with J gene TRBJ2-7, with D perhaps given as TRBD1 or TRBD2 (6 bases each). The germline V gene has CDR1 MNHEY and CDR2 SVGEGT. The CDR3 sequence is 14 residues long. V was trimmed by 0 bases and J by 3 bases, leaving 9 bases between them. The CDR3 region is CASSYSGGRYEQYF. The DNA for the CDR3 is TGTGCCAGCAGTTACTCGGGGGGCCGCTACGAGCAGTACTTC.

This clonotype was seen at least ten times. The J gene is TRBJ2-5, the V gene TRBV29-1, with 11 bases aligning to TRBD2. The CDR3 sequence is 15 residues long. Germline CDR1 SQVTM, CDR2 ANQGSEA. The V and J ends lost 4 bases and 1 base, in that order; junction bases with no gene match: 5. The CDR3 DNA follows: TGCAGCGTTGGGAAGACTAGCGGGGTCCAAGAGACCCAGTACTTC. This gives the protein CSVGKTSGVQETQYF.

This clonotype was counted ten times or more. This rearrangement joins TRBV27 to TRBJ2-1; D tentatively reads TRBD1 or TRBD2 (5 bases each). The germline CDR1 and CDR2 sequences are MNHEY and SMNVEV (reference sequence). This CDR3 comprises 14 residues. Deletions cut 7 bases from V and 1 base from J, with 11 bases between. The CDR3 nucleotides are TGTGCCAGCACAGGGAAGCGGTCCTACAATGAGCAGTTCTTC. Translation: CASTGKRSYNEQFF.

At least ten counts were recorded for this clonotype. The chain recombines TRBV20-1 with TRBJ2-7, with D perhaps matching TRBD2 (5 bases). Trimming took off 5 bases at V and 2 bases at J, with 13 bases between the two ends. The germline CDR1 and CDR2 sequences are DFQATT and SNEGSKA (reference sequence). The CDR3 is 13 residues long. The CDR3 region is CSACAPTTYEQYF. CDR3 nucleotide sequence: TGCAGTGCTTGCGCCCCGACTACCTACGAGCAGTACTTC.

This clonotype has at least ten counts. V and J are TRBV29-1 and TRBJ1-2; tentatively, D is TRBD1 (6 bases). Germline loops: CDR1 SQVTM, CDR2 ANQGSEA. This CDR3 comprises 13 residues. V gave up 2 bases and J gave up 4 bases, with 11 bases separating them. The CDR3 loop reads CSVETQGSYGYTF. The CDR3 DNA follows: TGCAGCGTTGAAACACAGGGTTCCTATGGCTACACCTTC.

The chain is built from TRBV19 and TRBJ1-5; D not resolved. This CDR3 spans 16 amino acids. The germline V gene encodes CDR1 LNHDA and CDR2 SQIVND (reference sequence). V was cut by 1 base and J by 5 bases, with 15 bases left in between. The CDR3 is CASSIARGRIDQPQHF. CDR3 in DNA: TGTGCCAGTAGTATAGCCCGAGGGCGCATTGATCAGCCCCAGCATTTT.

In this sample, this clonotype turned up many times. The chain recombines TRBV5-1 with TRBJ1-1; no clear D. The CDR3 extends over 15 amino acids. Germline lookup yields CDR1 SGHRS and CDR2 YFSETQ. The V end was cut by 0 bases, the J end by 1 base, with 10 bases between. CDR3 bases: TGCGCCAGCAGCTTGGAGGTGCAGCAGAACACTGAAGCTTTCTTT. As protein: CASSLEVQQNTEAFF.

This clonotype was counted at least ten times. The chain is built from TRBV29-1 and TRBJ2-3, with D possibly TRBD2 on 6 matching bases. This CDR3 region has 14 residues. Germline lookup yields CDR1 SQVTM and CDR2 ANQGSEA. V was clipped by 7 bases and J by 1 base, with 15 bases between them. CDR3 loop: CSGAGGSGTDTQYF. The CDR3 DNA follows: TGCAGCGGCGCCGGAGGGAGCGGCACAGATACGCAGTATTTT.

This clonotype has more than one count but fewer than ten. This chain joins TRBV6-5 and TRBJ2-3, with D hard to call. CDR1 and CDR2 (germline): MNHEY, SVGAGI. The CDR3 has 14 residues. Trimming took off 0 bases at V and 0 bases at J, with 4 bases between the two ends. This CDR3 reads CASSYSPSTDTQYF. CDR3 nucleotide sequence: TGTGCCAGCAGTTACTCGCCAAGCACAGATACGCAGTATTTT.

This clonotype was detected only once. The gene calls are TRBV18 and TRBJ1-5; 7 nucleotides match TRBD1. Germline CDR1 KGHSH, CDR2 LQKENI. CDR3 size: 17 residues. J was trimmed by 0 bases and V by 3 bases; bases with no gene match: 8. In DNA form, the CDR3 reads TGTGCCAGCTCACCGACCTCGGGACAGAATAGCAATCAGCCCCAGCATTTT. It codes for CASSPTSGQNSNQPQHF. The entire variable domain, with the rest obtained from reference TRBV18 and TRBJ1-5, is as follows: NAGVMQNPRHLVRRRGQEARLRCSPMKGHSHVYWYRQLPEEGLKFMVYLQKENIIDESGMPKERFSAEFPKEGPSILRIQQVVRGDSAAYFCASSPTSGQNSNQPQHFGDGTRLSIL.

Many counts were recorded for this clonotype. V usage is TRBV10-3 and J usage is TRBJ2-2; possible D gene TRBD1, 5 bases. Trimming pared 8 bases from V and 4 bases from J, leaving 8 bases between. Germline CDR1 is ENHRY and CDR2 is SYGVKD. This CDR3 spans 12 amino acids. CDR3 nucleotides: TGTGCCATCTGGCAGGGCACCGGGGAGCTGTTTTTT. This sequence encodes CAIWQGTGELFF.

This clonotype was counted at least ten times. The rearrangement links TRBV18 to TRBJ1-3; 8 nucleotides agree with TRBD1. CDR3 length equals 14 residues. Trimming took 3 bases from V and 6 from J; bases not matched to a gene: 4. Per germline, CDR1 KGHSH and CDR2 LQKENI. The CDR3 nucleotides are TGTGCCAGCTCACCCGCAGGGGGCGAAAACACCATATATTTT. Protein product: CASSPAGGENTIYF.

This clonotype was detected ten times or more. This CDR3 reads CASSRPGQVGSPLHF. The CDR3, as DNA: TGTGCCAGCAGTCGACCGGGACAGGTTGGTTCACCCCTCCACTTT. The chain has TRBV6-1 and TRBJ1-6; TRBD1 matches at 8 bases. There are 15 residues in the CDR3. Germline trimming cut 5 bases from V and 9 bases from J; bases unmatched to any gene: 9. Germline V CDR1 and CDR2: MNHNS, SASEGT.

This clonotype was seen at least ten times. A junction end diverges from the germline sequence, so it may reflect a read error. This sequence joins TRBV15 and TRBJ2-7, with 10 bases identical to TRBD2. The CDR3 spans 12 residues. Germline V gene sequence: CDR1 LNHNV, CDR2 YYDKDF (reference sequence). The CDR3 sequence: CATSRASGSLNF. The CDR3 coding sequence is TGTGCCACCAGCAGAGCTAGCGGGAGTTTGAACTTC. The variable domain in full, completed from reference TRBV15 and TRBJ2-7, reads DAMVIQNPRYQVTQFGKPVTLSCSQTLNHNVMYWYQQKSSQAPKLLFHYYDKDFNNEADTPDNFQSRRPNTSFCFLDIRSPGLGDTAMYLCATSRASGSLNFGPGTRLTVT.

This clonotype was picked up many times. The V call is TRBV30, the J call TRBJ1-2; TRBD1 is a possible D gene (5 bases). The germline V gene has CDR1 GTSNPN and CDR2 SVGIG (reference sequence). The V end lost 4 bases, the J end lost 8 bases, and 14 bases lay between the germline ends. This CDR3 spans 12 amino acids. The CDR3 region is CAWISRAEGYTF. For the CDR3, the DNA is TGTGCCTGGATAAGCAGGGCGGAAGGCTACACCTTC.

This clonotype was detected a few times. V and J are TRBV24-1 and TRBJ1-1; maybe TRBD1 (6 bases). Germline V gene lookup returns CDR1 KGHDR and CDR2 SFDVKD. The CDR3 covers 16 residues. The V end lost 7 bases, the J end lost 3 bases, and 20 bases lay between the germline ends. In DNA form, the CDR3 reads TGTGCCACCAGGGGGGGGGGCGCTTTTTCGGACACTGAAGCTTTCTTT. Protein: CATRGGGAFSDTEAFF.

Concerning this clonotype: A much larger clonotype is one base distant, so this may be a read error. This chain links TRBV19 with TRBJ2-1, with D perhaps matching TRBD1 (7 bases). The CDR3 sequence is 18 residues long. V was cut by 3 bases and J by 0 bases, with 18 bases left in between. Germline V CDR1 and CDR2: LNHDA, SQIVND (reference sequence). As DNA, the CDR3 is TGTGCCAGTAGTATGGCAGGGGGGCCCTTCCGCTCCTACAATGAGCAGTTCTTC. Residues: CASSMAGGPFRSYNEQFF. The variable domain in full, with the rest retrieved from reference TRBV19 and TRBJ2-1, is DGGITQSPKYLFRKEGQNVTLSCEQNLNHDAMYWYRQDPGQGLRLIYYSQIVNDFQKGDIAEGYSVSREKKESFPLTVTSAQKNPTAFYLCASSMAGGPFRSYNEQFFGPGTRLTVL.

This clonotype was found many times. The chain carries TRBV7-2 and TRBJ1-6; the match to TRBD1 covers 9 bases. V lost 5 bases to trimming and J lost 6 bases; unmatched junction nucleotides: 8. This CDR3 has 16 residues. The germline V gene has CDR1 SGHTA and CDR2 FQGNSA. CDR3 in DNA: TGTGCCAGCAGCCCTAGAGGGACAGGGCTTAATTCACCCCTCCACTTT. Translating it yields CASSPRGTGLNSPLHF.

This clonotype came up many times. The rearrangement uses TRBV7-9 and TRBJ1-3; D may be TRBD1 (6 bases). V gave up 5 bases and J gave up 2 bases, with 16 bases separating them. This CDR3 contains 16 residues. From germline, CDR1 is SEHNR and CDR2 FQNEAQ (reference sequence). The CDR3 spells CASSPRTETAGNTIYF. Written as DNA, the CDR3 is TGTGCCAGCAGCCCGCGGACAGAAACCGCTGGAAACACCATATATTTT.